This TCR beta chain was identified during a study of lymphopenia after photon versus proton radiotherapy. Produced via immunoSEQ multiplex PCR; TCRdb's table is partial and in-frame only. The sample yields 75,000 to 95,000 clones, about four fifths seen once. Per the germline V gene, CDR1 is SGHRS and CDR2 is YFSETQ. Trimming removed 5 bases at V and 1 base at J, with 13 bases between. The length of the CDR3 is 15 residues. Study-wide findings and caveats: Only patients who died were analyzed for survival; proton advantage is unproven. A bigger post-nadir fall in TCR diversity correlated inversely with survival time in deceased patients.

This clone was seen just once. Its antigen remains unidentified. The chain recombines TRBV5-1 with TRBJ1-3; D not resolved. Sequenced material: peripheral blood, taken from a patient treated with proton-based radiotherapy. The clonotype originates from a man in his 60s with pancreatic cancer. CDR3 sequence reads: CASSNAGVSGNTIYF. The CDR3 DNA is TGCGCCAGCAGTAACGCCGGGGTATCTGGAAACACCATATATTTT.